A single sample is the source of the 4 T cell receptor beta chains below, sequenced in a study of blood T cell repertoires in COVID-19. Using immunoSEQ multiplex PCR, the repertoire was profiled, and TCRdb retains in-frame clones only, with some absent. The table lists a few hundred thousand clones, over 80% of them singletons. What was sequenced was PBMCs or T cells enriched from blood (not recorded which). The receptors originated from a man aged 30 to 45 who had recovered from COVID-19.

Details on this clone: The sample has other DNA sequences that encode this CDR3 too. The chain couples TRBV28 to TRBJ1-5, with 7 bases aligning to TRBD1. Germline loops: CDR1 MDHEN, CDR2 SYDVKM. V dropped 6 bases and J dropped 4; count of bases not matched to a gene: 6. The CDR3 is 14 amino acids. The CDR3 sequence: CASRRQGSNQPQHF. DNA for the CDR3: TGTGCCAGCAGACGACAGGGTTCTAATCAGCCCCAGCATTTT.

The CDR3 sequence is CASSPQREGKDGYTF. The DNA of the CDR3 is TGTGCCAGCAGCCCTCAAAGGGAGGGGAAGGATGGCTACACCTTC. This chain uses TRBV7-8 with TRBJ1-2; D might be TRBD1 (5 bases). Between the trimmed V and J ends, which lost 5 bases and 6 bases, there was a span of 19 bases. CDR3 length: 15 amino acids. Germline loops: CDR1 SGHVS, CDR2 FQNEAQ.

The V and J genes are TRBV3-1 (or the pseudogene TRBV3-2) and TRBJ2-7, with a possible D match to TRBD1 (5 bases). In germline, CDR1 is LGHDT, CDR2 YNNKEL (reference sequence). The CDR3 spans 13 residues. V was clipped by 1 base and J by 4 bases, with 8 bases between them. CDR3 DNA: TGTGCCAGCAGCCAAGGGGGCTTTTACGAGCAGTACTTC. It specifies CASSQGGFYEQYF.

The chain links TRBV19 to TRBJ1-6; no definite D call. Looked up from germline, CDR1 is LNHDA and CDR2 is SQIVND (reference sequence). The V end lost 7 bases, the J end lost 8 bases, and 18 bases lay between the germline ends. The CDR3 is made up of 15 amino acids. CDR3 residues: CASTDAGGGDSPLHF. The DNA of the CDR3 is TGTGCCAGTACAGACGCTGGAGGCGGGGATTCACCCCTCCACTTT.